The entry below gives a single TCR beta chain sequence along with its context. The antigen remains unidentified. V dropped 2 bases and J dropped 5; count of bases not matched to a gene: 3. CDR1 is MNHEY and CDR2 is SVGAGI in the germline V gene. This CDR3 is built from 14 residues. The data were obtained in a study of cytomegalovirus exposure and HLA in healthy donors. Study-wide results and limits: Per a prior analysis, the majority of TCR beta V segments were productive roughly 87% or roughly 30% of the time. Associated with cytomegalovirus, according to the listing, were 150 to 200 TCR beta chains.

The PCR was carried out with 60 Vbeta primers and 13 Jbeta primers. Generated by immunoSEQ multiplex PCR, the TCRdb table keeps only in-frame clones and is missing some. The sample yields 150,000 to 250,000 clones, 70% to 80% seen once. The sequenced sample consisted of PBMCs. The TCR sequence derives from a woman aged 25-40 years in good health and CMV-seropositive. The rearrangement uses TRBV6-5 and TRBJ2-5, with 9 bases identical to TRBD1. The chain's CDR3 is CASSYNRGLETQYF. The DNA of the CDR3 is TGTGCCAGCAGTTACAACAGGGGGCTGGAGACCCAGTACTTC.